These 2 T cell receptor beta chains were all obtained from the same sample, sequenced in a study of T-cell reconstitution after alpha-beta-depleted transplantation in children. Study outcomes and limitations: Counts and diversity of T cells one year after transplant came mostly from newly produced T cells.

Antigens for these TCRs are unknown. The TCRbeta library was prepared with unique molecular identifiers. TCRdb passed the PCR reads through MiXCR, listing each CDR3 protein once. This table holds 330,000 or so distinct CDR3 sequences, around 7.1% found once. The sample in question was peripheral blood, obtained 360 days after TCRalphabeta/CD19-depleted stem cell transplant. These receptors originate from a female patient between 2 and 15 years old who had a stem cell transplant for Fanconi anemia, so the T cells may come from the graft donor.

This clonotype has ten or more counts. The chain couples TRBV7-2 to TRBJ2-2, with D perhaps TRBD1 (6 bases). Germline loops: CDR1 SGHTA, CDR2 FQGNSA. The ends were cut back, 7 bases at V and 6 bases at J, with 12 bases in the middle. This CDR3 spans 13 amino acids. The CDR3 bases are TGTGCCAGCACGAGGGGGAGCGCCGGGGAGCTGTTTTTT. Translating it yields CASTRGSAGELFF. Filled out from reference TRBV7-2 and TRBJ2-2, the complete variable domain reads GAGVSQSPSNKVTEKGKDVELRCDPISGHTALYWYRQSLGQGLEFLIYFQGNSAPDKSGLPSDRFSAERTGGSVSTLTIQRTQQEDSAVYLCASTRGSAGELFFGEGSRLTVL.

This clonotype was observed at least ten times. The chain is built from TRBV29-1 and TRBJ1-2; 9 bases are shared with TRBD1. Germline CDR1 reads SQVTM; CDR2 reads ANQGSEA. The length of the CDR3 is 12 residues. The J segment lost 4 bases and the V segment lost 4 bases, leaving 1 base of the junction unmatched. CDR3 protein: CSVGDRVYGYTF. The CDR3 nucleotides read TGCAGCGTTGGGGACAGGGTCTATGGCTACACCTTC.